This T cell receptor (beta chain) was sequenced for a study of OX40 agonist ivuxolimab in advanced cancers. Across the whole study: The mean age was about 61 years, ranging from 23 to 79, with around four fifths of participants male. Anti-PD-1, anti-PD-L1 or anti-CTLA-4 therapy given earlier was allowed, and around 40% had some. Findings of the study overall: The antigens recognized by the expanded peripheral T cells, that is their antigen specificity, were not determined.

As for this clone: Its antigen is unidentified.

CDR3 length equals 13 residues. V lost 2 bases and J 5 bases, leaving 8 bases between the germline ends. Germline V lookup: CDR1 SGHTS, CDR2 YDEGEE. Profiled with immunoSEQ multiplex PCR; TCRdb holds only in-frame clones, not every one. The sample comprises roughly 57,000 clones, about nine tenths of which are singletons, and 16% rests with the top ten. The source is an adult with an advanced solid tumor such as melanoma, head and neck, liver or kidney cancer. This chain connects TRBV5-8 to TRBJ1-5; D is uncertain. This specimen was CD4+ or CD8+ T cells sorted from blood, taken in a trial of the OX40 agonist ivuxolimab. The CDR3 here is CASSLAHDQPQHF. The CDR3 bases are TGTGCCAGCAGCTTAGCCCACGATCAGCCCCAGCATTTT.